Below are 2 T cell receptor beta chains sequenced from a single sample in a study of T cell clones after liver transplantation. Data came from immunoSEQ multiplex PCR; TCRdb stores just in-frame clones and leaves some out. The sample includes about 75,000 clones, 84% of them seen just once. Sequences were derived from CD4+ T cells from blood, sampled less than 50 months after liver transplant. These receptors were collected from a human patient who received a liver transplant. Some T cells may be transferred from the graft donor.

The rearrangement links TRBV18 to TRBJ2-5; the match to TRBD1 covers 7 bases. The ends lost 5 bases at V and 2 bases at J; junction bases unmatched: 8. The germline CDR1 and CDR2 sequences are KGHSH and LQKENI. The length of the CDR3 is 15 residues. The CDR3 spells CASSETGTEQETQYF. CDR3 coding DNA: TGTGCCAGCTCAGAAACTGGGACAGAACAAGAGACCCAGTACTTC. The full variable domain, its missing parts supplied by reference TRBV18 and TRBJ2-5, is NAGVMQNPRHLVRRRGQEARLRCSPMKGHSHVYWYRQLPEEGLKFMVYLQKENIIDESGMPKERFSAEFPKEGPSILRIQQVVRGDSAAYFCASSETGTEQETQYFGPGTRLLVL.

The chain employs TRBV4-1 and TRBJ1-2; D not certain. This CDR3 spans 13 amino acids. Per the germline V gene, CDR1 is MGHRA and CDR2 is YSYEKL. Trimming stripped 1 base from V and 8 bases from J, with 11 bases between. CDR3 protein: CASSQGSLVGYTF. In DNA form, the CDR3 reads TGCGCCAGCAGCCAAGGCAGTTTAGTCGGCTACACCTTC.